The clone carrying this T cell receptor beta chain appeared a few times. TCRdb's table, derived via immunoSEQ multiplex PCR, lists solely in-frame clones and lacks some. The sample includes 75,000 to 100,000 clones, approximately 78% of them seen just once. The V gene's germline CDR1 is SGHTA and CDR2 FQGNSA. V gave up 1 base and J gave up 10 bases; unmatched junction bases: 6. The CDR3 has 13 residues. This sample stems from a study of blood T cell repertoires in COVID-19. Study overall: COVID-19 samples collected from the United States, Italy and Spain covered acute and convalescent phases.

The sequencing input was peripheral blood. The receptor was derived from a human donor in a cohort sampled during active COVID-19. The V call is TRBV7-2, the J call TRBJ1-1; 7 positions match TRBD1. The CDR3 bases are TGTGCCAGCAGCTTAGAAGGACAGGATGGAGCTTTCTTT. Translated, it gives CASSLEGQDGAFF.